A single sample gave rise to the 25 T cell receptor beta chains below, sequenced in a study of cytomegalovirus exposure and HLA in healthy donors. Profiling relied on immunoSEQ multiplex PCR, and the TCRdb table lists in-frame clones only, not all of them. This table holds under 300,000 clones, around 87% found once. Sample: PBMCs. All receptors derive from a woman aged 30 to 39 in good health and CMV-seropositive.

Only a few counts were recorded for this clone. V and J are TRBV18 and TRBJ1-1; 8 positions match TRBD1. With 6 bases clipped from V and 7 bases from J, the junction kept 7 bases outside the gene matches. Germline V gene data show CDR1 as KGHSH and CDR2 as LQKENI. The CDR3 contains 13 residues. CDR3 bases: TGTGCCAGCTCCGCGGACAGGGAGGATGAAGCTTTCTTT. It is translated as CASSADREDEAFF.

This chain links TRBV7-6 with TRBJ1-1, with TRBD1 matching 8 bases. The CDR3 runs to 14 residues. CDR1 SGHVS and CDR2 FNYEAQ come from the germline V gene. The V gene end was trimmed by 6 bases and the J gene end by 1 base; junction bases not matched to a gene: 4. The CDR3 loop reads CASRPTGGNTEAFF. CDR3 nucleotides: TGTGCCAGCAGACCCACAGGGGGGAACACTGAAGCTTTCTTT.

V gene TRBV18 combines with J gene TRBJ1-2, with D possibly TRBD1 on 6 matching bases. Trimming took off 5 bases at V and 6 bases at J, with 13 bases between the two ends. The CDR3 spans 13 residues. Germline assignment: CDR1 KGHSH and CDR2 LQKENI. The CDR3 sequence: CASSRLQGDGYTF. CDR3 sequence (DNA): TGTGCCAGCTCAAGATTACAGGGAGATGGCTACACCTTC.

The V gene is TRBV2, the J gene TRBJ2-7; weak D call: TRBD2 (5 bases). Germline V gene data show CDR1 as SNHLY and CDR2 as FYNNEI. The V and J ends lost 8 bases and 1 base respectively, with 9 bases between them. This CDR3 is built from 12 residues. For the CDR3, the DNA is TGTGCCAGCGCGGGCCCTTCCTACGAGCAGTACTTC. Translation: CASAGPSYEQYF.

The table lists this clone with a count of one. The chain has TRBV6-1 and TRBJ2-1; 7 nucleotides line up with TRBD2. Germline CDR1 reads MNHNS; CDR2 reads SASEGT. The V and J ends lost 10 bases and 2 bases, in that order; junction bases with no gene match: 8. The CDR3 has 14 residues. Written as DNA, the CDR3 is TGTGCCATGAGCGGGACTCCGACCTACAATGAGCAGTTCTTC. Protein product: CAMSGTPTYNEQFF.

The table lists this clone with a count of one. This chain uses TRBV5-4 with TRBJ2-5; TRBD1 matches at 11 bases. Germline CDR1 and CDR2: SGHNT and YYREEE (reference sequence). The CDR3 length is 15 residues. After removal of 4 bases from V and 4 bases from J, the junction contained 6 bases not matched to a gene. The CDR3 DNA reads TGTGCCAGCAGCGCGGACAGGGGGCGATTAGAGACCCAGTACTTC. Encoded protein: CASSADRGRLETQYF.

The CDR3: CASRFEGDEQFF. Written as DNA, the CDR3 is TGTGCCAGCAGGTTCGAGGGCGATGAGCAGTTCTTC. This chain joins TRBV5-6 and TRBJ2-1; TRBD2 might be the D (5 bases). The CDR3 extends over 12 amino acids. Trimming cost V 5 bases and J 8 bases, with 11 bases left between them. Looked up from germline, CDR1 is SGHDT and CDR2 is YYEEEE.

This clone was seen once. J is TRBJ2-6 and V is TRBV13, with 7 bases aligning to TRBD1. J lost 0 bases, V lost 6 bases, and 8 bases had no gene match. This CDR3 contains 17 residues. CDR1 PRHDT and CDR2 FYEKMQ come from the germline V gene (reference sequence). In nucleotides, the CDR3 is TGTGCCAGCAGTTCGATGACAGGGCTCTCTGGGGCCAACGTCCTGACTTTC. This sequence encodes CASSSMTGLSGANVLTF.

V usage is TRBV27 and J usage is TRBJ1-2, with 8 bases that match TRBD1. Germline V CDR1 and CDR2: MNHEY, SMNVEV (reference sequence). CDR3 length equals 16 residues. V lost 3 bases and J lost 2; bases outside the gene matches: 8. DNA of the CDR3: TGTGCCAGCAGTTTTGGACAGGGATTTCCGAACTATGGCTACACCTTC. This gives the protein CASSFGQGFPNYGYTF.

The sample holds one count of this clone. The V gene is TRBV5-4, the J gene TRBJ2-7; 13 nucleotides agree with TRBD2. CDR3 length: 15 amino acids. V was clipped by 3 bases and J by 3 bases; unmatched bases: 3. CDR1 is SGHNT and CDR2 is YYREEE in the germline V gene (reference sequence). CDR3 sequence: CASSSRTSGSYEQYF. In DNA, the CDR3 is TGTGCCAGCAGCTCCCGGACTAGCGGGAGCTACGAGCAGTACTTC.

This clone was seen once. The CDR3 DNA follows: TGCGCCAGCAGCTCGGGACACCGGCTTAATGAAAAACTGTTTTTT. Amino acid sequence: CASSSGHRLNEKLFF. J is TRBJ1-4 and V is TRBV5-1; possibly TRBD1 for D (6 bases). This CDR3 contains 15 residues. The V end lost 3 bases, the J end lost 4 bases, and 13 bases lay between the germline ends. CDR1 is SGHRS, CDR2 YFSETQ, per germline.

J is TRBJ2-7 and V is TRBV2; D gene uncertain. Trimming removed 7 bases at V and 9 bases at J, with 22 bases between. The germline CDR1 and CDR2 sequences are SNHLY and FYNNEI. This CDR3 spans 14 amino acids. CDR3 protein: CASNHANLLRGQYF. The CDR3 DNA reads TGTGCCAGCAATCATGCCAACCTCCTACGAGGGCAGTACTTC.

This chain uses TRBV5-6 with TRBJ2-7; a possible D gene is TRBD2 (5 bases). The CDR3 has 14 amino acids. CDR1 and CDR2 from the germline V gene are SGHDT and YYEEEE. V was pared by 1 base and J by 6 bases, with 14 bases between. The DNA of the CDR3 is TGTGCCAGCAGCTTGCAGTCCCCTCGGGGCGAGCAGTACTTC. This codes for CASSLQSPRGEQYF.

CDR3 nucleotides: TGTGCCAGCAGCTTGGTGACCGGGACAGCCTACGAGCAGTACTTC. This translates into CASSLVTGTAYEQYF. This chain joins TRBV11-3 and TRBJ2-7; 7 nucleotides line up with TRBD1. V was clipped by 3 bases and J by 2 bases; unmatched bases: 7. Germline assignment: CDR1 SGHNT and CDR2 YENEEA. The CDR3 extends over 15 amino acids. Using reference TRBV11-3 and TRBJ2-7 for the parts outside the CDR3, the full variable domain is EAGVVQSPRYKIIEKKQPVAFWCNPISGHNTLYWYLQNLGQGPELLIRYENEEAVDDSQLPKDRFSAERLKGVDSTLKIQPAELGDSAVYLCASSLVTGTAYEQYFGPGTRLTVT.

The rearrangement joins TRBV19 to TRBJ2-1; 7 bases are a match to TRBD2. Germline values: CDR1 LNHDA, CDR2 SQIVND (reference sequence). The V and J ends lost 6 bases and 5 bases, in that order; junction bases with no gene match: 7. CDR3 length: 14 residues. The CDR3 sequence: CASRIQRDNNEQFF. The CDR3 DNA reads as TGTGCCAGTAGGATTCAGCGGGATAACAATGAGCAGTTCTTC.

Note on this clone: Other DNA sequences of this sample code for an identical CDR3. CDR3 sequence (DNA): TGTGCCAGCAGTCGGGACAGGGGTTACGAGCAGTACTTC. Translated: CASSRDRGYEQYF. The V and J genes are TRBV6-5 and TRBJ2-7, with TRBD1 identical over 10 bases. The CDR3 totals 13 residues. V shed 5 bases, J shed 4 bases, and the junction held 2 bases outside the gene matches. Per germline, CDR1 MNHEY and CDR2 SVGAGI.

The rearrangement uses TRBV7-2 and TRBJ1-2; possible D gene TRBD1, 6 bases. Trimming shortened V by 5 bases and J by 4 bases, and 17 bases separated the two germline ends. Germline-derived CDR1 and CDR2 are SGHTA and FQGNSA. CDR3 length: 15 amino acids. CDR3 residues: CASSPGAQGRYGYTF. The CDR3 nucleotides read TGTGCCAGCAGCCCTGGGGCACAGGGTCGCTATGGCTACACCTTC.

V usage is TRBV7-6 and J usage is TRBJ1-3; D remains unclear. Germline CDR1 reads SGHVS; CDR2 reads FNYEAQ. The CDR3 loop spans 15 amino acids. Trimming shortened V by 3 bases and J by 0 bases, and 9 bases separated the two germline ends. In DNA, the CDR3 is TGTGCCAGCAGCTTCAGACGGGACTCTGGAAACACCATATATTTT. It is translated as CASSFRRDSGNTIYF.

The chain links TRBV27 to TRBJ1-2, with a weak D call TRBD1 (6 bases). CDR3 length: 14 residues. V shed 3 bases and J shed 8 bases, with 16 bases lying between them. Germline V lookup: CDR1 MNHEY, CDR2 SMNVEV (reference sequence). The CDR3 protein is CASSFWGGAGGYTF. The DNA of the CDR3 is TGTGCCAGCAGTTTCTGGGGGGGGGCTGGAGGCTACACCTTC.

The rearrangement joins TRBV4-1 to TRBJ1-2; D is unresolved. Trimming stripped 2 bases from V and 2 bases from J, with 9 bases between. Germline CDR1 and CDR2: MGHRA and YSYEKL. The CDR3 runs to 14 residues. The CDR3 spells CASSQLEKNYGYTF. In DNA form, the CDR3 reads TGCGCCAGCAGCCAACTGGAGAAAAACTATGGCTACACCTTC.

CDR3 loop: CSVDGGTGSFAQYF. DNA for the CDR3: TGCAGCGTTGATGGCGGGACAGGGAGTTTTGCCCAGTACTTC. This chain uses TRBV29-1 with TRBJ2-5; 9 nucleotides match TRBD1. The CDR3 covers 14 residues. J was trimmed by 9 bases and V by 3 bases; bases with no gene match: 11. CDR1 and CDR2 from the germline V gene are SQVTM and ANQGSEA.

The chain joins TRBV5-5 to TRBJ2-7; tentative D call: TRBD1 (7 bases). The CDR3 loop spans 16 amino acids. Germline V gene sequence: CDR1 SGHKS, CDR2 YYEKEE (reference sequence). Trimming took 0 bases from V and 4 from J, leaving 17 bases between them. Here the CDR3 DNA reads TGTGCCAGCAGCTTGGCGTCCAGCCCAGGGGGGTACGAGCAGTACTTC. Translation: CASSLASSPGGYEQYF.

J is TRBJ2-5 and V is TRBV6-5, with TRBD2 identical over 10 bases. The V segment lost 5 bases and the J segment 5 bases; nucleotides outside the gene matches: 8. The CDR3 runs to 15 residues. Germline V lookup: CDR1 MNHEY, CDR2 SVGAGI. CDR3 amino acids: CASSLAGARWETQYF. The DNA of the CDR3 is TGTGCCAGCAGTCTAGCGGGAGCCAGGTGGGAGACCCAGTACTTC.

The CDR3 protein is CASSQPGLAGNNEQFF. The CDR3 nucleotides are TGTGCCAGCAGCCAGCCGGGACTAGCGGGAAACAATGAGCAGTTCTTC. The chain employs TRBV14 and TRBJ2-1; TRBD2 aligns across 13 bases. V was pared by 3 bases and J by 5 bases, with 4 bases of the junction left unmatched. The CDR3 consists of 16 residues. Germline V gives CDR1 SGHDN, CDR2 FVKESK. Complete variable domain (other parts from reference TRBV14 and TRBJ2-1): EAGVTQFPSHSVIEKGQTVTLRCDPISGHDNLYWYRRVMGKEIKFLLHFVKESKQDESGMPNNRFLAERTGGTYSTLKVQPAELEDSGVYFCASSQPGLAGNNEQFFGPGTRLTVL.

CDR3 loop: CASSLGRGSTDTQYF. As DNA, the CDR3 is TGTGCCAGCAGCTTAGGACGGGGTAGCACAGATACGCAGTATTTT. The chain combines TRBV7-2 with TRBJ2-3, with D perhaps matching TRBD2 (5 bases). Trimming left V 1 base short and J 0 bases short, with 8 bases between. This CDR3 has 15 residues. Germline CDR1 and CDR2: SGHTA and FQGNSA.